This TCR beta chain derives from a study of cytomegalovirus exposure and HLA in healthy donors. With 60 Vbeta and 13 Jbeta primers, the PCR was carried out. Profiled with immunoSEQ multiplex PCR; TCRdb holds only in-frame clones, not every one. The ten top clones account for roughly 1.1%, within a sample of around 210,000 clones. Per germline, CDR1 ENHRY and CDR2 SYGVKD. The CDR3 runs to 14 residues. With 6 bases clipped from V and 3 bases from J, the junction kept 4 bases outside the gene matches. The gene calls are TRBV10-3 and TRBJ2-2; 7 positions match TRBD1. Sequencing was performed on PBMCs. The clonotype originates from a girl aged 2-10 years in good health and CMV-seropositive. The CDR3 coding sequence is TGTGCCATCAGATCAACAGGGGACACCGGGGAGCTGTTTTTT. Translation: CAIRSTGDTGELFF.